The 9 T cell receptor beta chains presented below share a single source sample, sequenced in a study of beta chain features in type 1 diabetes. The isolated RNA, all of it, was reverse transcribed, so expressed TCRB transcripts were what got sequenced. Sequencing was performed with immunoSEQ multiplex PCR; in TCRdb, only in-frame clones are kept and a portion is missing. The sample records 860,000 or so clones, around a sixth being singletons. What was sequenced was naive CD4+ T cells from blood. These receptors were taken from a woman aged 18-35 years in good health.

CDR3: CASSNKPGTSGSDTDTQYF. The CDR3 region has the DNA TGTGCCAGCAGTAACAAGCCCGGGACTAGCGGGAGTGACACAGATACGCAGTATTTT. The V gene is TRBV27, the J gene TRBJ2-3; 14 nucleotides agree with TRBD2. The CDR3 length is 19 residues. Germline assignment: CDR1 MNHEY and CDR2 SMNVEV (reference sequence). V lost 5 bases and J lost 2; bases outside the gene matches: 12.

This clone was picked up a small number of times. The CDR3 region has the DNA TGTGCCAGCAGTATGTTTGATAGGAGCTCCTACAATGAGCAGTTCTTC. Translated: CASSMFDRSSYNEQFF. The chain has TRBV7-9 and TRBJ2-1; D ambiguous. V was trimmed by 6 bases and J by 0 bases, leaving 15 bases between them. The germline CDR1 and CDR2 sequences are SEHNR and FQNEAQ (reference sequence). The CDR3 loop spans 16 amino acids. Full variable domain (outside the CDR3, taken from reference TRBV7-9 and TRBJ2-1): DTGVSQNPRHKITKRGQNVTFRCDPISEHNRLYWYRQTLGQGPEFLTYFQNEAQLEKSRLLSDRFSAERPKGSFSTLEIQRTEQGDSAMYLCASSMFDRSSYNEQFFGPGTRLTVL.

On this clone: This sample includes further DNA sequences coding for the same CDR3. This chain links TRBV28 with TRBJ2-1; the D is unclear. This CDR3 is 12 amino acids long. Germline CDR1 and CDR2: MDHEN and SYDVKM. Trimming pared 8 bases from V and 0 bases from J, leaving 5 bases between. Here the CDR3 DNA reads TGTGCCAGCGATAGCTCCTACAATGAGCAGTTCTTC. Amino acid sequence: CASDSSYNEQFF. Variable domain in full (rest from reference TRBV28 and TRBJ2-1): DVKVTQSSRYLVKRTGEKVFLECVQDMDHENMFWYRQDPGLGLRLIYFSYDVKMKEKGDIPEGYSVSREKKERFSLILESASTNQTSMYLCASDSSYNEQFFGPGTRLTVL.

This chain joins TRBV7-9 and TRBJ2-3; 7 bases agree with TRBD2. J gave up 2 bases and V 2 bases, and 4 bases lay outside the gene matches. This CDR3 is 15 amino acids long. Germline lookup yields CDR1 SEHNR and CDR2 FQNEAQ (reference sequence). The CDR3 region is CASSLIGGNTDTQYF. DNA of the CDR3: TGTGCCAGCAGCTTAATCGGGGGGAACACAGATACGCAGTATTTT.

This clone was recorded a few times. The gene calls are TRBV13 and TRBJ2-7, with a weak D call TRBD2 (6 bases). Germline CDR1 is PRHDT and CDR2 is FYEKMQ (reference sequence). The CDR3 is 13 amino acids. V lost 7 bases and J 4 bases, leaving 14 bases between the germline ends. The CDR3 sequence is CASTRGGMYEQYF. The CDR3 DNA reads as TGTGCCAGCACACGTGGAGGGATGTACGAGCAGTACTTC.

The genes are TRBV7-2 and TRBJ2-7, with 7 nucleotides matching TRBD2. The germline V gene encodes CDR1 SGHTA and CDR2 FQGNSA. With 5 bases clipped from V and 4 bases from J, the junction kept 11 bases outside the gene matches. This CDR3 has 15 amino acids. The CDR3 sequence: CASSPGTTIWYEQYF. The DNA for the CDR3 is TGTGCCAGCAGCCCCGGGACTACGATCTGGTACGAGCAGTACTTC. Variable domain in full (rest from reference TRBV7-2 and TRBJ2-7): GAGVSQSPSNKVTEKGKDVELRCDPISGHTALYWYRQSLGQGLEFLIYFQGNSAPDKSGLPSDRFSAERTGGSVSTLTIQRTQQEDSAVYLCASSPGTTIWYEQYFGPGTRLTVT.

This clone was seen a handful of times. The V gene is TRBV20-1, the J gene TRBJ1-1; a weak D match, TRBD1 (5 bases). V was cut by 3 bases and J by 10 bases, with 9 bases left in between. The CDR3 covers 10 residues. The germline V gene encodes CDR1 DFQATT and CDR2 SNEGSKA (reference sequence). For the CDR3, the DNA is TGCAGTGCTAGCTCCGGGGGAGCTTTCTTT. This codes for CSASSGGAFF.

This clone was counted once. The chain joins TRBV5-4 to TRBJ2-1; TRBD2 matches 7 bases. The CDR3 spans 14 residues. V gave up 5 bases and J gave up 8 bases; unmatched junction bases: 10. Per the germline V gene, CDR1 is SGHNT and CDR2 is YYREEE (reference sequence). The DNA of the CDR3 is TGTGCCAGCAGAAAAACTAGCGCCACCGATGAGCAGTTCTTC. Its protein product is CASRKTSATDEQFF.

This clone was counted many times. The identical CDR3 is also encoded by other nucleotide sequences in the sample. The V call is TRBV19, the J call TRBJ2-2; a possible D gene is TRBD2 (5 bases). Trimming removed 6 bases at V and 4 bases at J, with 15 bases between. Germline V gene lookup returns CDR1 LNHDA and CDR2 SQIVND (reference sequence). The CDR3 loop spans 15 amino acids. The CDR3 nucleotides are TGTGCCAGTAGCATAAGCCTTGCGGGCACCGGGGAGCTGTTTTTT. Its translation: CASSISLAGTGELFF.